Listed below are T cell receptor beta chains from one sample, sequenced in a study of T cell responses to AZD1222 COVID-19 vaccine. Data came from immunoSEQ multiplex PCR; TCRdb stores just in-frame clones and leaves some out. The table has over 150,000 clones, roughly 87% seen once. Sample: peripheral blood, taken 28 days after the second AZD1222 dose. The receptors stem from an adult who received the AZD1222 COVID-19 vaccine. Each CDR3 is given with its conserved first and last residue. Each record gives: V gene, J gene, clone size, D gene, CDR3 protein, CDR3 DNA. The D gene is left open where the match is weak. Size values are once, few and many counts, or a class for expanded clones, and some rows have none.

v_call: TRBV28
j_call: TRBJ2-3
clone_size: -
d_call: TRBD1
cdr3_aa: CASSPPGQGRDTQYF
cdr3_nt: TGTGCCAGCAGTCCCCCGGGACAGGGGAGAGATACGCAGTATTTT

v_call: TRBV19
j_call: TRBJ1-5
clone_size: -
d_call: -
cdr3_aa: CASSTTGHQPQHF
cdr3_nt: TGTGCCAGTAGTACCACAGGGCATCAGCCCCAGCATTTT

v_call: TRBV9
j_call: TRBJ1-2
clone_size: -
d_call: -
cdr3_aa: CASSVAPEGYGYTF
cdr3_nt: TGTGCCAGCAGCGTAGCCCCAGAGGGCTATGGCTACACCTTC

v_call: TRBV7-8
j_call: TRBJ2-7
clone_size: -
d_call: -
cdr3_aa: CASSLADSSLYEQYF
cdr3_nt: TGTGCCAGCAGCTTAGCGGATAGCAGTCTCTACGAGCAGTACTTC

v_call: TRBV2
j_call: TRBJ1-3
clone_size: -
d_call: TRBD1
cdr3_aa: CASSSGGSGNTIYF
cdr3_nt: TGTGCCAGCAGTTCAGGGGGCTCTGGAAACACCATATATTTT

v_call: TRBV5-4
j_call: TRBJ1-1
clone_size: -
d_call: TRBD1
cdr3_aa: CASSSYRGIDTEAFF
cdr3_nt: TGTGCCAGCAGCTCCTACAGGGGAATTGACACTGAAGCTTTCTTT

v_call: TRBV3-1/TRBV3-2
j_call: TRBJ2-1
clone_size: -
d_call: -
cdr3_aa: CASSYEHRSEQFF
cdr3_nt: TGTGCCAGCAGCTATGAACACAGGAGTGAGCAGTTCTTC

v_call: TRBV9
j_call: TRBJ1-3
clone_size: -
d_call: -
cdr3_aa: CASSRDSGNTIYF
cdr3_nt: TGTGCCAGCAGTAGAGATTCTGGAAACACCATATATTTT

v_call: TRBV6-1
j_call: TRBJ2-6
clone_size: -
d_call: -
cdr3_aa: CASSEAGANVLTF
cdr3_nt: TGTGCCAGCAGTGAAGCTGGGGCCAACGTCCTGACTTTC

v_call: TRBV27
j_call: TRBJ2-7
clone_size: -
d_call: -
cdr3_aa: CASSFTGGYEQYF
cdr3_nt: TGTGCCAGCAGTTTTACGGGCGGCTACGAGCAGTACTTC

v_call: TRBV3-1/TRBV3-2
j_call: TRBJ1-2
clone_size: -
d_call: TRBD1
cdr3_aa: CASSHDRGRGYTF
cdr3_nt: TGTGCCAGCAGCCACGACAGGGGGCGAGGCTACACCTTC

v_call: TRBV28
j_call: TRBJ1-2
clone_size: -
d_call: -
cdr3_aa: CASSLVVGGYTF
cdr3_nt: TGTGCCAGCAGTTTAGTGGTAGGAGGCTACACCTTC

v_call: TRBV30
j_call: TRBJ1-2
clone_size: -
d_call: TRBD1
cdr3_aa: CAWSVQGDMDGYTF
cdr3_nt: TGTGCCTGGAGTGTGCAGGGGGATATGGATGGCTACACCTTC

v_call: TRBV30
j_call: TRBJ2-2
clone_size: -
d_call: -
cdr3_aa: CAWSGGWTGELFF
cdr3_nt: TGTGCCTGGAGTGGTGGGTGGACCGGGGAGCTGTTTTTT

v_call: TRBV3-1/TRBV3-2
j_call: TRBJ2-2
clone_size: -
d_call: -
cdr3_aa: CASSQDGATGELFF
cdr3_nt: TGTGCCAGCAGCCAAGATGGAGCTACCGGGGAGCTGTTTTTT

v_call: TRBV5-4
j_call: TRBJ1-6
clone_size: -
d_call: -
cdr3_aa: CASSLAIKLSPLHF
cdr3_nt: TGTGCCAGCAGCTTGGCCATAAAGCTTTCACCCCTCCACTTT

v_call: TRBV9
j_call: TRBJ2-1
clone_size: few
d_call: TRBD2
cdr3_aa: CASSGPPGLANEQFF
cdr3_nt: TGTGCCAGCAGCGGGCCCCCCGGACTAGCAAATGAGCAGTTCTTC

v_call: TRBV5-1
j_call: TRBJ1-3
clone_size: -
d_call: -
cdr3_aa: CASSLAGSLGNTIYF
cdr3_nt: TGCGCCAGCAGCTTGGCCGGGAGTCTTGGAAACACCATATATTTT

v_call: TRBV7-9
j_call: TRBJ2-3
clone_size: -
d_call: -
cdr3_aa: CASSSGMDTQYF
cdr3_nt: TGTGCCAGCAGCTCAGGGATGGATACGCAGTATTTT

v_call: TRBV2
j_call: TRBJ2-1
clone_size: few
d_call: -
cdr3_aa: CATMGRGTSYNEQFF
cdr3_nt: TGTGCCACCATGGGTAGAGGGACGAGCTACAATGAGCAGTTCTTC

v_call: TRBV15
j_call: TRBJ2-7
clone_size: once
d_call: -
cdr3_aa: CATSSGRANYEQYF
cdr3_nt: TGTGCCACCAGCTCGGGGCGGGCGAACTACGAGCAGTACTTC

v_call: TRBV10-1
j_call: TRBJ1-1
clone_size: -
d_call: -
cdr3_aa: CASSAGQGTEAFF
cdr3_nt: TGCGCCAGCAGTGCGGGGCAAGGAACTGAAGCTTTCTTT

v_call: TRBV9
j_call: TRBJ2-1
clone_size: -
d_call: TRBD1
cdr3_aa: CASSVEPGGAYNEQFF
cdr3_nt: TGTGCCAGCAGCGTAGAGCCAGGGGGCGCCTACAATGAGCAGTTCTTC

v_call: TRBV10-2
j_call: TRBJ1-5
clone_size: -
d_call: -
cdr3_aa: CASSEYPMTDLPDQPQHF
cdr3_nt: TGCGCCAGCAGTGAGTACCCCATGACAGATCTCCCAGATCAGCCCCAGCATTTT

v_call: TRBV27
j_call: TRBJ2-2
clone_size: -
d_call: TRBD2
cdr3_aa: CASAFWNVSGGGGELFF
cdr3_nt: TGTGCCAGCGCATTCTGGAACGTCAGCGGGGGAGGCGGGGAGCTGTTTTTT

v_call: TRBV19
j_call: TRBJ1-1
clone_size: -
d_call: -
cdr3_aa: CASSIRGEGLEAFF
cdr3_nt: TGTGCCAGTAGTATAAGGGGGGAGGGCCTTGAAGCTTTCTTT

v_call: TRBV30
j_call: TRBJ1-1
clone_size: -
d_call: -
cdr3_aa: CAWTRARGFSEAFF
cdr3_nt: TGTGCCTGGACCCGGGCCAGGGGATTCTCTGAAGCTTTCTTT

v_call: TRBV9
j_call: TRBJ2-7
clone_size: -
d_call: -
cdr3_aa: CASSGRAGYEQYF
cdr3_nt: TGTGCCAGCAGCGGCAGGGCGGGCTACGAGCAGTACTTC

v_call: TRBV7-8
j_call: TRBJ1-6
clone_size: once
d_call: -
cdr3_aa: CASGLRSYNSPLHF
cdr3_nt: TGTGCCAGCGGACTACGCTCCTATAATTCACCCCTCCACTTT

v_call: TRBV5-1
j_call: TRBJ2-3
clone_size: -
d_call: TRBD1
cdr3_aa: CASSLTGATDTQYF
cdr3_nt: TGCGCCAGCAGCTTGACAGGGGCTACAGATACGCAGTATTTT

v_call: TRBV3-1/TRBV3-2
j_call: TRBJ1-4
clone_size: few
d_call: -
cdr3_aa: CASSQDSNGDEKLFF
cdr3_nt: TGTGCCAGCAGCCAAGATTCGAACGGAGATGAAAAACTGTTTTTT

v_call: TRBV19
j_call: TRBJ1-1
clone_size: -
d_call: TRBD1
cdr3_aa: CASSILDRKAFF
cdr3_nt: TGTGCCAGTAGTATCCTGGACAGGAAAGCTTTCTTT

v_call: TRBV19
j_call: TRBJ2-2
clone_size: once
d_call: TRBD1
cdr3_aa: CASSQLTGPTGELFF
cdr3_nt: TGTGCCAGTAGTCAACTGACAGGGCCTACCGGGGAGCTGTTTTTT

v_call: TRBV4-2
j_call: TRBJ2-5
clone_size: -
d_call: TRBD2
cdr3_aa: CASSQDRALAGGETQYF
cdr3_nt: TGTGCCAGCAGCCAAGATAGGGCTCTAGCGGGCGGTGAGACCCAGTACTTC

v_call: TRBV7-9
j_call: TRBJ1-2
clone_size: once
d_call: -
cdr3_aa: CASSLVSWTETAYGYTF
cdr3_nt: TGTGCCAGCAGCTTAGTCTCTTGGACAGAGACAGCCTATGGCTACACCTTC

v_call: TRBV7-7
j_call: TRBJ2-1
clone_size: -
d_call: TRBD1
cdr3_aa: CASSTQGAWNEQFF
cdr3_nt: TGTGCCAGCAGCACTCAGGGGGCGTGGAATGAGCAGTTCTTC

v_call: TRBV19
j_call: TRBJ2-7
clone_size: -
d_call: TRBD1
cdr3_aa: CASSAAGTGDYEQYF
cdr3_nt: TGTGCCAGTAGCGCGGCCGGGACAGGAGACTACGAGCAGTACTTC

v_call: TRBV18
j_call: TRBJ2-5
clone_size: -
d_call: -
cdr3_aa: CASSWTEETQYF
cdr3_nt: TGTGCCAGCTCATGGACAGAAGAGACCCAGTACTTC

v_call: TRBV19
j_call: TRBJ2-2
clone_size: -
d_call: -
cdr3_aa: CASSGRSNTGELFF
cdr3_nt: TGTGCCAGTTCCGGACGTTCGAACACCGGGGAGCTGTTTTTT